The next 28 T cell receptor beta chains were all read from a single sample in a study of blood T cell repertoires in COVID-19. Repertoires were generated with immunoSEQ multiplex PCR, while TCRdb's copy carries only in-frame clones and drops some. Here the sample spans over 200,000 clones, around 90% being singletons. Sequencing used PBMCs or T cells enriched from blood (not recorded which). All receptors derive from a man aged 30 to 39 who had recovered from COVID-19.

The rearrangement joins TRBV10-2 to TRBJ1-2; D uncertain. The CDR3 loop spans 12 amino acids. Germline V lookup: CDR1 WSHSY, CDR2 SAAADI. V lost 0 bases and J lost 6, with 5 bases in between. DNA of the CDR3: TGCGCCAGCAGTGAGTCGGGCAATGGCTACACCTTC. Protein product: CASSESGNGYTF.

The chain combines TRBV6-1 with TRBJ2-1; 14 bases align to TRBD2. Unmatched junction bases numbered 14, after V lost 4 bases and J lost 6 bases. Germline CDR1 reads MNHNS; CDR2 reads SASEGT. This CDR3 has 19 residues. CDR3 residues: CASSVGTSGSLSWVNEQFF. The CDR3 region has the DNA TGTGCCAGCAGTGTGGGGACTAGCGGGAGTTTGAGTTGGGTCAATGAGCAGTTCTTC.

This sequence joins TRBV28 and TRBJ1-2; perhaps TRBD1 as D (5 bases). Trimming took 7 bases from V and 0 from J, leaving 12 bases between them. The CDR3 is made up of 14 amino acids. From germline, CDR1 is MDHEN and CDR2 SYDVKM. CDR3 protein: CASTSGSTNYGYTF. The CDR3 DNA follows: TGTGCCAGCACCTCAGGGTCCACTAACTATGGCTACACCTTC.

V gene TRBV30 combines with J gene TRBJ2-7, with TRBD2 matching 10 bases. CDR3 length: 14 amino acids. The V and J ends lost 5 bases and 6 bases, in that order; junction bases with no gene match: 10. Per germline, CDR1 GTSNPN and CDR2 SVGIG (reference sequence). DNA of the CDR3: TGTGCCTGGTCCCCAGGGCTAGCGGGAGTCGAGCAGTACTTC. The encoded protein is CAWSPGLAGVEQYF.

The sample holds a few counts of this clone. The chain uses TRBV10-3 and TRBJ2-3; D uncertain. The germline gives CDR1 ENHRY, CDR2 SYGVKD. V lost 0 bases to trimming and J lost 3 bases, with 16 bases between them. The CDR3 consists of 17 residues. Written as DNA, the CDR3 is TGTGCCATCAGTGAGTCTTTTGGAGTTGGAGAAACAGATACGCAGTATTTT. This codes for CAISESFGVGETDTQYF.

Only a few counts were recorded for this clone. The chain is built from TRBV7-9 and TRBJ1-3, with TRBD1 identical over 9 bases. Germline CDR1 and CDR2: SEHNR and FQNEAQ (reference sequence). The CDR3 is 13 residues long. V was clipped by 5 bases and J by 11 bases; unmatched bases: 7. CDR3 DNA: TGTGCCAGCAGCGCAGGACAGGGGAACTCCATATATTTT. Amino acid sequence: CASSAGQGNSIYF. Based on the CDR3 plus reference TRBV7-9 and TRBJ1-3, the full variable domain is DTGVSQNPRHKITKRGQNVTFRCDPISEHNRLYWYRQTLGQGPEFLTYFQNEAQLEKSRLLSDRFSAERPKGSFSTLEIQRTEQGDSAMYLCASSAGQGNSIYFGEGSWLTVV.

The chain combines TRBV12-3 or TRBV12-4 with TRBJ2-5; D not resolved. The length of the CDR3 is 11 residues. The V end was cut by 8 bases, the J end by 4 bases, with 8 bases between. The CDR3 reads CASGPRETQYF. The CDR3 bases are TGTGCCAGCGGTCCTAGAGAGACCCAGTACTTC.

In DNA, the CDR3 is TGTGCCAGTAGTATTTGGAGGGGGCGAAGGGGCACCGGGGAGCTGTTTTTT. It codes for CASSIWRGRRGTGELFF. The rearrangement joins TRBV19 to TRBJ2-2; D might be TRBD1 (7 bases). This CDR3 comprises 17 residues. Germline CDR1 and CDR2: LNHDA and SQIVND (reference sequence). V dropped 3 bases and J dropped 4 bases, with 18 bases sitting between them.

The sample holds many counts of this clone. This sequence joins TRBV10-2 and TRBJ1-2; tentatively, D is TRBD1 (6 bases). The V end lost 0 bases, the J end lost 0 bases, and 8 bases lay between the germline ends. CDR3 length equals 15 residues. The germline CDR1 and CDR2 sequences are WSHSY and SAAADI. The CDR3 DNA is TGCGCCAGCAGTGAGTCGACAGGAGCTAACTATGGCTACACCTTC. Translated: CASSESTGANYGYTF.

The rearrangement uses TRBV3-1 (or the pseudogene TRBV3-2) and TRBJ1-2, with TRBD1 matching over 9 bases. The CDR3 runs 15 residues. Germline loops: CDR1 LGHDT, CDR2 YNNKEL (reference sequence). The trim removed 2 bases at V and 4 bases at J, leaving 5 bases unmatched. The DNA of the CDR3 is TGTGCCAGCAGCCAACTATCGGGACAGGGCTATGGCTACACCTTC. It translates to CASSQLSGQGYGYTF.

The chain has TRBV11-2 and TRBJ2-1; D gene ambiguous. Germline loops: CDR1 SGHAT, CDR2 FQNNGV. This CDR3 spans 15 amino acids. The germline V and J ends were trimmed by 1 base and 0 bases, with 7 bases remaining between them. The CDR3 nucleotides read TGTGCCAGCAGCTTAGGGCGGAGCTCCTACAATGAGCAGTTCTTC. This translates into CASSLGRSSYNEQFF.

The DNA for the CDR3 is TGTGCCAGCAGCGTAAGTCAACAGCAAACCTACGAGCAGTACTTC. This codes for CASSVSQQQTYEQYF. The chain links TRBV9 to TRBJ2-7; D is ambiguous. V lost 1 base and J 2 bases, leaving 13 bases between the germline ends. CDR1 is SGDLS and CDR2 is YYNGEE in the germline V gene. The CDR3 consists of 15 residues.

The chain uses TRBV4-1 and TRBJ1-6, with 7 bases lining up with TRBD1. The CDR3 spans 16 residues. The V and J ends lost 4 bases and 10 bases, in that order; junction bases with no gene match: 13. The germline gives CDR1 MGHRA, CDR2 YSYEKL. The CDR3 sequence is CASSRSDRVLKSPLHF. The CDR3 nucleotides read TGCGCCAGCAGCCGAAGCGACAGGGTTCTCAAATCACCCCTCCACTTT.

The chain recombines TRBV9 with TRBJ2-3; 10 bases line up with TRBD2. J was trimmed by 2 bases and V by 1 base; bases with no gene match: 4. The CDR3 totals 16 residues. Germline loops: CDR1 SGDLS, CDR2 YYNGEE. The CDR3 loop reads CASSVTSGINTDTQYF. The CDR3 DNA is TGTGCCAGCAGCGTAACTAGCGGGATTAACACAGATACGCAGTATTTT. Complete variable domain (other parts from reference TRBV9 and TRBJ2-3): DSGVTQTPKHLITATGQRVTLRCSPRSGDLSVYWYQQSLDQGLQFLIQYYNGEERAKGNILERFSAQQFPDLHSELNLSSLELGDSALYFCASSVTSGINTDTQYFGPGTRLTVL.

The V gene is TRBV5-1, the J gene TRBJ1-2, with D possibly matching TRBD1 (6 bases). Germline CDR1 SGHRS, CDR2 YFSETQ. This CDR3 has 13 amino acids. V was trimmed by 0 bases and J by 8 bases, leaving 11 bases between them. CDR3 bases: TGCGCCAGCAGCTTGGAGGGGGGGCGAGGCTACACCTTC. Translated, it gives CASSLEGGRGYTF.

The CDR3 region is CAISERQGYNEQFF. CDR3 DNA: TGTGCCATCAGTGAGCGACAGGGCTACAATGAGCAGTTCTTC. The J gene is TRBJ2-1, the V gene TRBV10-3; 7 nucleotides align to TRBD1. The length of the CDR3 is 14 residues. J was trimmed by 3 bases and V by 2 bases; bases with no gene match: 1. Germline values: CDR1 ENHRY, CDR2 SYGVKD.

The chain couples TRBV19 to TRBJ1-1, with D perhaps TRBD1 (6 bases). From germline, CDR1 is LNHDA and CDR2 SQIVND (reference sequence). V was pared by 6 bases and J by 1 base, with 15 bases between. This CDR3 has 15 residues. For the CDR3, the DNA is TGTGCCAGTAGAACCTTGGGACATTCGAACACTGAAGCTTTCTTT. Translation gives CASRTLGHSNTEAFF.

The gene calls are TRBV18 and TRBJ1-5; D remains unclear. The CDR3 runs to 13 residues. Trimming removed 1 base at V and 5 bases at J, with 6 bases between. Germline V gives CDR1 KGHSH, CDR2 LQKENI. CDR3 in amino acids: CASSPRFDQPQHF. The CDR3 DNA reads as TGTGCCAGCTCACCACGTTTCGATCAGCCCCAGCATTTT. The full variable domain, its missing parts supplied by reference TRBV18 and TRBJ1-5, is NAGVMQNPRHLVRRRGQEARLRCSPMKGHSHVYWYRQLPEEGLKFMVYLQKENIIDESGMPKERFSAEFPKEGPSILRIQQVVRGDSAAYFCASSPRFDQPQHFGDGTRLSIL.

This clone was recorded once. The J gene is TRBJ2-1, the V gene TRBV27; 8 nucleotides agree with TRBD2. Germline CDR1 and CDR2: MNHEY and SMNVEV (reference sequence). The CDR3 has 16 residues. V lost 10 bases to trimming and J lost 5 bases; unmatched junction nucleotides: 16. The CDR3 nucleotides are TGTGCCATCGGGAGGGACTGGGGATACCCGAACAATGAGCAGTTCTTC. Protein product: CAIGRDWGYPNNEQFF.

The J gene is TRBJ1-1, the V gene TRBV19; TRBD1 agrees at 7 bases. V shed 7 bases and J 2 bases; nucleotides not matched to a gene: 10. The CDR3 covers 15 residues. The germline CDR1 and CDR2 sequences are LNHDA and SQIVND (reference sequence). The DNA for the CDR3 is TGTGCCAGTAACCCGACAGGGAAAATTAACACTGAAGCTTTCTTT. It translates to CASNPTGKINTEAFF.

The rearrangement links TRBV23-1 to TRBJ2-3; TRBD2 might be the D (6 bases). TRBV23-1 is annotated as an ORF whose role is uncertain. The CDR3 covers 15 residues. Between the trimmed V and J ends, which lost 1 base and 2 bases, there was a span of 10 bases. CDR3: CASSQYRDSTDTQYF. CDR3 bases: TGCGCCAGCAGTCAATATCGGGACTCCACAGATACGCAGTATTTT.

Details on this clone: Other DNA variants within this sample encode the same CDR3. The V and J genes are TRBV19 and TRBJ2-1; D unclear. Between the trimmed V and J ends, which lost 3 bases and 7 bases, there was a span of 7 bases. CDR1 is LNHDA and CDR2 is SQIVND in the germline V gene (reference sequence). The CDR3 is 12 residues long. The DNA for the CDR3 is TGTGCCAGTAGTATTGGAGTGAATGAGCAGTTCTTC. This codes for CASSIGVNEQFF.

V is TRBV7-2 and J is TRBJ1-1, with 11 bases aligning to TRBD1. This CDR3 region has 15 residues. J lost 3 bases, V lost 4 bases, and 4 bases had no gene match. The germline gives CDR1 SGHTA, CDR2 FQGNSA. For the CDR3, the DNA is TGTGCCAGCAGCTCGTGGACAGGGGGCGACACTGAAGCTTTCTTT. Translation: CASSSWTGGDTEAFF. Full variable domain (rest looked up from reference TRBV7-2 and TRBJ1-1): GAGVSQSPSNKVTEKGKDVELRCDPISGHTALYWYRQSLGQGLEFLIYFQGNSAPDKSGLPSDRFSAERTGGSVSTLTIQRTQQEDSAVYLCASSSWTGGDTEAFFGQGTRLTVV.

This clone was detected only once. The rearrangement joins TRBV6-5 to TRBJ1-2; D remains ambiguous. The germline V and J ends were trimmed by 4 bases and 3 bases, with 15 bases remaining between them. Germline assignment: CDR1 MNHEY and CDR2 SVGAGI. The CDR3 covers 15 residues. The CDR3 nucleotides are TGTGCCAGCAGTTTCGGGGTGACGCCGTACTATGGCTACACCTTC. Amino acids: CASSFGVTPYYGYTF.

The chain joins TRBV6-5 to TRBJ2-1; TRBD2 agrees at 10 bases. CDR3 length: 15 amino acids. The V gene end was trimmed by 7 bases and the J gene end by 6 bases; junction bases not matched to a gene: 9. The V gene's germline CDR1 is MNHEY and CDR2 SVGAGI. As DNA, the CDR3 is TGTGCCAGCAACAACCTAGCGGGAGCCCGCAATGAGCAGTTCTTC. Encoded protein: CASNNLAGARNEQFF.

This clone was seen once. This CDR3 reads CASSQDFVLAQFF. CDR3 nucleotide sequence: TGTGCCAGCAGCCAAGATTTTGTATTGGCGCAGTTCTTC. The gene calls are TRBV3-1 (or the pseudogene TRBV3-2) and TRBJ2-1; D gene uncertain. Trimming stripped 0 bases from V and 12 bases from J, with 12 bases between. Germline V gene sequence: CDR1 LGHDT, CDR2 YNNKEL (reference sequence). The CDR3 runs 13 residues.

The chain combines TRBV2 with TRBJ2-2; 15 positions agree with TRBD2. The CDR3 loop spans 15 amino acids. Germline values: CDR1 SNHLY, CDR2 FYNNEI. The V and J ends lost 6 bases and 5 bases, in that order; junction bases with no gene match: 1. The DNA for the CDR3 is TGTGCCAGCAGGGGACTAGCGGGAGGAACCGGGGAGCTGTTTTTT. Encoded protein: CASRGLAGGTGELFF.

This clone was observed once. The rearrangement joins TRBV9 to TRBJ2-3; 11 bases are shared with TRBD2. The CDR3 has 19 amino acids. Germline V gene lookup returns CDR1 SGDLS and CDR2 YYNGEE. The V gene end was trimmed by 4 bases and the J gene end by 5 bases; junction bases not matched to a gene: 18. CDR3 coding DNA: TGTGCCAGCAGCACCCCTCATGGGAGTAGCGGGAGGGCCGGAGATACGCAGTATTTT. It encodes CASSTPHGSSGRAGDTQYF.